The 32 T cell receptor beta chains given below trace back to one sample, sequenced in a study of radiation and T cells in renal cell carcinoma. Data came from immunoSEQ multiplex PCR; TCRdb stores just in-frame clones and leaves some out. The repertoire includes over 85,000 clones, roughly four fifths of them detected once, and 5% to 8% sits in the top ten. Time point reported: baseline pretreatment blood. The treatment: 15 Gy SBRT to primary tumor, nephrectomy 4 weeks later. The source material was blood, sampled from a patient whose treatment included radiotherapy and nephrectomy. The receptors originated from a man in his sixties with renal cell carcinoma.

The chain recombines TRBV7-9 with TRBJ1-2, with a possible D match to TRBD1 (6 bases). The CDR3 is made up of 17 amino acids. V was cut by 4 bases and J by 0 bases, with 18 bases left in between. Germline V gene lookup returns CDR1 SEHNR and CDR2 FQNEAQ (reference sequence). The CDR3 spells CASSSGQGRHANYGYTF. DNA for the CDR3: TGTGCCAGCAGCTCCGGGCAGGGGCGCCACGCTAACTATGGCTACACCTTC.

V usage is TRBV7-9 and J usage is TRBJ2-1; tentatively, D is TRBD2 (5 bases). The CDR3 extends over 15 amino acids. Looked up from germline, CDR1 is SEHNR and CDR2 is FQNEAQ (reference sequence). The V and J ends lost 5 bases and 4 bases respectively, with 15 bases between them. DNA for the CDR3: TGTGCCAGCAGCCCCCCTGGCGGGCTTTACAATGAGCAGTTCTTC. Protein product: CASSPPGGLYNEQFF.

V and J are TRBV15 and TRBJ1-5; weak D call: TRBD1 (5 bases). The CDR3 totals 16 residues. Trimming removed 3 bases at V and 3 bases at J, with 15 bases between. Per germline, CDR1 LNHNV and CDR2 YYDKDF (reference sequence). The CDR3: CATSRYPGQPNQPQHF. CDR3 DNA sequence: TGTGCCACCAGCAGGTACCCCGGACAACCCAATCAGCCCCAGCATTTT.

This CDR3 is CASSVEGANTEAFF. CDR3 coding DNA: TGTGCCAGCAGCGTAGAAGGGGCTAACACTGAAGCTTTCTTT. J is TRBJ1-1 and V is TRBV7-9; perhaps TRBD1 as D (5 bases). Trimming removed 5 bases at V and 2 bases at J, with 12 bases between. Germline CDR1 and CDR2: SEHNR and FQNEAQ (reference sequence). The CDR3 is 14 amino acids. The entire variable domain, with the rest obtained from reference TRBV7-9 and TRBJ1-1, is as follows: DTGVSQNPRHKITKRGQNVTFRCDPISEHNRLYWYRQTLGQGPEFLTYFQNEAQLEKSRLLSDRFSAERPKGSFSTLEIQRTEQGDSAMYLCASSVEGANTEAFFGQGTRLTVV.

This chain uses TRBV5-6 with TRBJ2-2; perhaps TRBD1 as D (6 bases). The CDR3 contains 18 residues. Germline CDR1 is SGHDT and CDR2 is YYEEEE. Trimming took off 3 bases at V and 5 bases at J, with 23 bases between the two ends. CDR3 in amino acids: CASSSRGTGIRPTGELFF. The CDR3, as DNA: TGTGCCAGCAGCTCGCGAGGAACAGGGATTCGGCCGACCGGGGAGCTGTTTTTT.

This clone has just one count. The chain recombines TRBV27 with TRBJ2-7; 7 bases fit TRBD1. The germline CDR1 and CDR2 sequences are MNHEY and SMNVEV (reference sequence). The CDR3 length is 16 residues. V was pared by 5 bases and J by 0 bases, with 10 bases of the junction left unmatched. Here the CDR3 DNA reads TGTGCCAGCAGTACCTTCCGGACAGGACCCTCCTACGAGCAGTACTTC. This sequence encodes CASSTFRTGPSYEQYF.

The chain is built from TRBV5-1 and TRBJ2-1; 12 bases fit TRBD2. In germline, CDR1 is SGHRS, CDR2 YFSETQ. Trimming removed 1 base from V and 8 bases from J; junction bases left unmatched: 19. The length of the CDR3 is 20 residues. The DNA for the CDR3 is TGCGCCAGCAGCTTGATTACGAGGCAGACTAGCGGGAGCCCTTGGGATGAGCAGTTCTTC. This gives the protein CASSLITRQTSGSPWDEQFF.

The J gene is TRBJ1-1, the V gene TRBV5-5, with 8 bases fitting TRBD1. The germline V gene has CDR1 SGHKS and CDR2 YYEKEE (reference sequence). This CDR3 spans 15 amino acids. J was trimmed by 3 bases and V by 3 bases; bases with no gene match: 7. The CDR3 nucleotides are TGTGCCAGCAGCTCCGGACAGGGCGCCTACACTGAAGCTTTCTTT. It encodes CASSSGQGAYTEAFF.

V and J are TRBV27 and TRBJ2-3; TRBD1 agrees at 7 bases. After removal of 3 bases from V and 5 bases from J, the junction contained 8 bases not matched to a gene. Germline V lookup: CDR1 MNHEY, CDR2 SMNVEV (reference sequence). The CDR3 sequence is 15 residues long. This CDR3 reads CASSFGQGVGDTQYF. In DNA, the CDR3 is TGTGCCAGCAGTTTTGGGCAGGGGGTTGGAGATACGCAGTATTTT.

This clone appeared once. The chain links TRBV27 to TRBJ2-1, with TRBD2 matching 10 bases. Germline loops: CDR1 MNHEY, CDR2 SMNVEV (reference sequence). This CDR3 has 14 residues. J was trimmed by 5 bases and V by 8 bases; bases with no gene match: 6. This CDR3 is CASSIAGGHNEQFF. The CDR3 coding sequence is TGTGCCAGCTCCATAGCGGGAGGCCACAATGAGCAGTTCTTC.

This chain connects TRBV10-3 to TRBJ2-3; D remains ambiguous. Germline CDR1 and CDR2: ENHRY and SYGVKD. The length of the CDR3 is 12 residues. Deletions cut 2 bases from V and 3 bases from J, with 3 bases between. The CDR3 here is CAISEMTDTQYF. CDR3 DNA sequence: TGTGCCATCAGTGAGATGACAGATACGCAGTATTTT.

This chain joins TRBV18 and TRBJ2-1; 7 bases map to TRBD2. The CDR3 is 14 residues long. The V gene's germline CDR1 is KGHSH and CDR2 LQKENI. The V and J ends lost 10 bases and 7 bases, in that order; junction bases with no gene match: 13. The chain's CDR3 is CATARGSILNEQFF. CDR3 coding DNA: TGTGCCACGGCGCGGGGGAGTATATTGAATGAGCAGTTCTTC.

The chain carries TRBV6-6 and TRBJ2-1; the match to TRBD2 covers 11 bases. Germline loops: CDR1 MNHNY, CDR2 SVGAGI (reference sequence). J gave up 6 bases and V 11 bases, and 12 bases lay outside the gene matches. There are 15 residues in the CDR3. CDR3 amino acids: CAARIGGLAGNEQFF. DNA of the CDR3: TGTGCCGCCCGGATTGGAGGACTAGCGGGCAATGAGCAGTTCTTC.

CDR3 nucleotide sequence: TGTGCCAGCAGTTTATATCCGCCGCGGACAGGGAGTGAGCAGTACTTC. Protein: CASSLYPPRTGSEQYF. The gene calls are TRBV27 and TRBJ2-7; 8 nucleotides match TRBD1. The CDR3 is 16 amino acids. J was trimmed by 7 bases and V by 1 base; bases with no gene match: 12. Germline values: CDR1 MNHEY, CDR2 SMNVEV (reference sequence).

The V call is TRBV27, the J call TRBJ2-7; either TRBD1 or TRBD2 may supply D (5 bases each). The CDR3 has 14 residues. Germline loops: CDR1 MNHEY, CDR2 SMNVEV (reference sequence). V was cut by 9 bases and J by 1 base, with 16 bases left in between. The CDR3 DNA is TGTGCCAGGCCCGAGGGGCGGGTGTCCTACGAGCAGTACTTC. This sequence encodes CARPEGRVSYEQYF.

This sequence joins TRBV2 and TRBJ2-1, with D perhaps TRBD2 (5 bases). Trimming cost V 2 bases and J 6 bases, with 11 bases left between them. CDR1 and CDR2 (germline): SNHLY, FYNNEI. The CDR3 is 14 amino acids. Here the CDR3 DNA reads TGTGCCAGCAGTGAATGGAAGCGGACCAATGAGCAGTTCTTC. Residues: CASSEWKRTNEQFF.

This clone was recorded a few times. The chain couples TRBV19 to TRBJ2-5; 8 positions agree with TRBD1. With V trimmed by 7 bases and J by 5 bases, 6 bases remained unmatched. CDR3 size: 13 residues. Germline CDR1 LNHDA, CDR2 SQIVND (reference sequence). CDR3 nucleotides: TGTGCCAGTATGCCGACAGGGGTGGAGACCCAGTACTTC. Its translation is CASMPTGVETQYF.

The chain is built from TRBV6-5 and TRBJ1-2; no clear D gene. Germline V gene data show CDR1 as MNHEY and CDR2 as SVGAGI. V dropped 6 bases and J dropped 4 bases, with 18 bases sitting between them. The CDR3 runs 15 residues. The CDR3 DNA reads TGTGCCAGCAGATTATCCTCCGGGGATTTCTATGGCTACACCTTC. This translates into CASRLSSGDFYGYTF.

This clone is a singleton in its sample. The chain employs TRBV4-2 and TRBJ2-3; tentative D call: TRBD2 (5 bases). The CDR3 spans 15 residues. Germline CDR1 and CDR2: LGHNA and YNFKEQ. Trimming pared 1 base from V and 8 bases from J, leaving 16 bases between. This CDR3 is CASSQGGSSVRTQYF. DNA of the CDR3: TGTGCCAGCAGCCAAGGTGGGAGTAGCGTGCGTACGCAGTATTTT.

This clone appeared once. The chain links TRBV5-1 to TRBJ1-5; 7 bases align to TRBD1. Per germline, CDR1 SGHRS and CDR2 YFSETQ. Germline trimming cut 0 bases from V and 5 bases from J; bases unmatched to any gene: 8. The CDR3 length is 16 residues. The DNA of the CDR3 is TGCGCCAGCAGCTTGGTTGCAGGGGGTATGGATCAGCCCCAGCATTTT. This sequence encodes CASSLVAGGMDQPQHF.

This clone has just one count. J is TRBJ1-1 and V is TRBV6-1; D is perhaps TRBD1 (5 bases). Germline-derived CDR1 and CDR2 are MNHNS and SASEGT. The CDR3 is made up of 14 amino acids. V shed 3 bases and J shed 4 bases, with 12 bases lying between them. CDR3 DNA sequence: TGTGCCAGCAGTGAGGGTGGGGGTGGCACTGAAGCTTTCTTT. Translated, it gives CASSEGGGGTEAFF.

The table lists this clone with a count of one. This chain uses TRBV9 with TRBJ2-7; 9 bases match TRBD2. V dropped 2 bases and J dropped 4; count of bases not matched to a gene: 10. The germline gives CDR1 SGDLS, CDR2 YYNGEE. The CDR3 length is 16 residues. The CDR3 protein is CASSVSGSGSCYEQYF. The CDR3 DNA reads TGTGCCAGCAGCGTTTCTGGTAGCGGGAGTTGTTACGAGCAGTACTTC.

This clone was seen many times. This sequence joins TRBV12-1 and TRBJ2-2; TRBD2, as called in the table, went unchecked against the DNA. TRBV12-1 corresponds to a pseudogene. This CDR3 is 17 amino acids long. CDR3 protein: CASSFGGGRATPGELFF. CDR3 nucleotide sequence: TGTGCCAGCAGCTTTGGAGGCGGGAGGGCCACCCCCGGGGAGCTGTTTTTT.

V gene TRBV29-1 combines with J gene TRBJ2-2; D gene ambiguous. The germline V gene encodes CDR1 SQVTM and CDR2 ANQGSEA. This CDR3 region has 14 residues. The germline V and J ends were trimmed by 5 bases and 2 bases, with 12 bases remaining between them. In nucleotides, the CDR3 is TGCAGCGTTAGAGCCATTGTTAACACCGGGGAGCTGTTTTTT. Protein: CSVRAIVNTGELFF.

The chain combines TRBV1 with TRBJ2-1; no check of the table's D call, TRBD2, against the DNA was made. TRBV1 is reported as a pseudogene. The CDR3 has 14 amino acids. The CDR3, as DNA: TGCACCAGCAGCCATGGGGGGAGATACAATGAGCAGTTCTTC. Its translation: CTSSHGGRYNEQFF.

The chain carries TRBV6-1 and TRBJ2-2; 8 bases map to TRBD1. V lost 7 bases, J lost 2 bases, and 3 bases stayed unmatched. The CDR3 runs to 14 residues. Looked up from germline, CDR1 is MNHNS and CDR2 is SASEGT. Here the CDR3 reads CASNQGANTGELFF. The DNA of the CDR3 is TGTGCCAGCAACCAGGGGGCTAACACCGGGGAGCTGTTTTTT.

This clone was seen only a few times. V gene TRBV4-1 combines with J gene TRBJ2-3, with a tentative D call TRBD2 (5 bases). This CDR3 comprises 15 residues. V was trimmed by 0 bases and J by 4 bases, leaving 11 bases between them. Germline CDR1 MGHRA, CDR2 YSYEKL. The CDR3 loop reads CASSQDWLAADTQYF. As DNA, the CDR3 is TGCGCCAGCAGCCAAGATTGGCTAGCAGCAGATACGCAGTATTTT.

The rearrangement links TRBV7-9 to TRBJ2-7; D is unresolved. CDR1 is SEHNR and CDR2 is FQNEAQ in the germline V gene (reference sequence). Trimming removed 1 base at V and 7 bases at J, with 5 bases between. CDR3 length: 11 residues. The CDR3: CASSLDREQYF. CDR3 coding DNA: TGTGCCAGCAGCTTAGACAGAGAGCAGTACTTC.

The genes are TRBV5-1 and TRBJ2-3; unclear D gene. Germline CDR1 reads SGHRS; CDR2 reads YFSETQ. The CDR3 has 18 amino acids. Trimming took off 0 bases at V and 5 bases at J, with 22 bases between the two ends. Here the CDR3 reads CASSLASRIQSRRDTQYF. The CDR3 region has the DNA TGCGCCAGCAGCTTGGCCTCTAGGATTCAATCTCGTCGAGATACGCAGTATTTT.

This clone has only one observation. V is TRBV9 and J is TRBJ1-2; D uncertain. V gave up 4 bases and J gave up 2 bases, with 9 bases separating them. The CDR3 consists of 13 residues. Germline CDR1 SGDLS, CDR2 YYNGEE. For the CDR3, the DNA is TGTGCCAGCAGCCCCGACGAGAACTATGGCTACACCTTC. This gives the protein CASSPDENYGYTF.

The rearrangement uses TRBV7-3 and TRBJ1-1; the D gene is possibly TRBD1 (6 bases). Germline V gene data show CDR1 as SGHTA and CDR2 as FQGTGA. Trimming took 3 bases from V and 5 from J, leaving 10 bases between them. CDR3 size: 13 residues. This CDR3 is CASSLGGPTEAFF. CDR3 coding DNA: TGTGCCAGCAGCTTGGGGGGGCCAACTGAAGCTTTCTTT.

This chain connects TRBV28 to TRBJ2-3; TRBD1 matches at 9 bases. The CDR3 has 16 residues. Looked up from germline, CDR1 is MDHEN and CDR2 is SYDVKM. Trimming removed 8 bases from V and 2 bases from J; junction bases left unmatched: 11. The CDR3 coding sequence is TGTGCCAGCCTAGACAGGGGGATGAAATACACAGATACGCAGTATTTT. This sequence encodes CASLDRGMKYTDTQYF.